The TCR beta chain under discussion was sequenced for a study of blood T cell repertoires in COVID-19. The wider study: Sites in the United States, Italy and Spain provided acute and convalescent COVID-19 samples. Sample material is recorded as cDNA or gDNA derived from T cells, B-cell-depleted T cells, or PBMCs.

This CDR3 is built from 16 residues. The ends lost 3 bases at V and 5 bases at J; junction bases unmatched: 12. Germline V gene lookup returns CDR1 SGHTS and CDR2 YDEGEE. Source study methods: How many nucleated cells were present was estimated from reference gene primer amplification. Repertoires were generated with immunoSEQ multiplex PCR, while TCRdb's copy carries only in-frame clones and drops some. The V and J calls and clone size were taken over from that table, and D and trimming were inferred from the DNA. The sample yields 45,000 or so clones, roughly 87% seen once. J is TRBJ1-2 and V is TRBV5-8; TRBD1 matches at 8 bases. The TCR sequence derives from a human donor in a cohort sampled during active COVID-19. The sequenced material came from peripheral blood. CDR3 nucleotide sequence: TGTGCCAGCAGCTGGGCCAAGACAGGGGAGATTTATGGCTACACCTTC. It translates to CASSWAKTGEIYGYTF.